Presented here are 21 T cell receptor beta chains from one specimen sequenced in a study of blood T cell repertoires in COVID-19. The method was immunoSEQ multiplex PCR; TCRdb's version includes in-frame clones alone and lacks a portion of them. Of about 190,000 clones in the sample, approximately 85% were seen once. The specimen sequenced was peripheral blood. The receptor source for this set is a man older than 75 with COVID-19, enrolled during active disease.

This clone came up once. The V gene is TRBV6-5, the J gene TRBJ2-5; tentative D call: TRBD2 (5 bases). The CDR3 is 12 residues long. Trimming left V 4 bases short and J 5 bases short, with 8 bases between. CDR1 MNHEY and CDR2 SVGAGI come from the germline V gene. CDR3 loop: CASSLTGETQYF. The DNA of the CDR3 is TGTGCCAGCAGTTTAACGGGGGAGACCCAGTACTTC.

The chain couples TRBV5-1 to TRBJ2-1, with D maybe TRBD2 (5 bases). The V and J ends lost 1 base and 5 bases respectively, with 7 bases between them. This CDR3 spans 13 amino acids. Germline loops: CDR1 SGHRS, CDR2 YFSETQ. As DNA, the CDR3 is TGCGCCAGCAGCTTGTTGGAGGACAATGAGCAGTTCTTC. Protein: CASSLLEDNEQFF.

The V call is TRBV7-3, the J call TRBJ1-1; TRBD1 matches at 7 bases. The trim removed 5 bases at V and 3 bases at J, leaving 6 bases unmatched. The CDR3 totals 14 residues. CDR1 and CDR2 (germline): SGHTA, FQGTGA. CDR3 in amino acids: CASSVTGLDTEAFF. CDR3 nucleotides: TGTGCCAGCAGCGTGACAGGGTTGGACACTGAAGCTTTCTTT.

The rearrangement uses TRBV7-2 and TRBJ2-4; 8 bases are a match to TRBD1. Germline loops: CDR1 SGHTA, CDR2 FQGNSA. V was pared by 6 bases and J by 7 bases, with 5 bases of the junction left unmatched. The CDR3 runs 13 residues. The CDR3 sequence is CASSTRQGNIQYF. CDR3 sequence (DNA): TGTGCCAGCAGTACGAGACAGGGGAACATTCAGTACTTC.

This clone was picked up one time. The V and J genes are TRBV4-2 and TRBJ1-1; 10 nucleotides align to TRBD1. CDR3 size: 15 residues. Germline values: CDR1 LGHNA, CDR2 YNFKEQ. Trimming took 1 base from V and 5 from J; bases not matched to a gene: 4. The CDR3 nucleotides are TGTGCCAGCAGCCAAGGGACAGGGGGAAGGACTGAAGCTTTCTTT. This encodes CASSQGTGGRTEAFF.

This chain uses TRBV6-5 with TRBJ1-1; D might be TRBD1 (5 bases). From germline, CDR1 is MNHEY and CDR2 SVGAGI. There are 15 residues in the CDR3. V shed 2 bases and J shed 0 bases, with 10 bases lying between them. CDR3 protein: CASSYKGRLNTEAFF. DNA for the CDR3: TGTGCCAGCAGTTACAAGGGGAGGCTGAACACTGAAGCTTTCTTT.

The chain joins TRBV7-9 to TRBJ1-3, with 9 bases lining up with TRBD1. The V gene's germline CDR1 is SEHNR and CDR2 FQNEAQ (reference sequence). With 5 bases clipped from V and 3 bases from J, the junction kept 5 bases outside the gene matches. This CDR3 spans 15 amino acids. This CDR3 is CASSPGQGYGNTIYF. The CDR3 DNA reads as TGTGCCAGCAGCCCGGGACAGGGTTATGGAAACACCATATATTTT.

This clone was counted once. The J gene is TRBJ2-1, the V gene TRBV5-6; possible D gene TRBD1, 6 bases. V shed 1 base and J shed 3 bases, with 14 bases lying between them. Germline lookup yields CDR1 SGHDT and CDR2 YYEEEE. The CDR3 runs to 16 residues. CDR3 loop: CASSLLTGGYYNEQFF. As DNA, the CDR3 is TGTGCCAGCAGCTTGTTGACAGGAGGTTACTACAATGAGCAGTTCTTC.

The chain links TRBV7-2 to TRBJ1-3; maybe TRBD1 (5 bases). Trimming left V 2 bases short and J 2 bases short, with 13 bases between. This CDR3 contains 16 residues. Germline CDR1 SGHTA, CDR2 FQGNSA. For the CDR3, the DNA is TGTGCCAGCAGCTTACTGACAGTGAGGACTGGAAACACCATATATTTT. Translated, it gives CASSLLTVRTGNTIYF.

This chain joins TRBV10-3 and TRBJ2-5; D remains unclear. V lost 3 bases and J lost 2, with 19 bases in between. This CDR3 is 17 amino acids long. Germline V lookup: CDR1 ENHRY, CDR2 SYGVKD. The CDR3 DNA follows: TGTGCCATCAGTGATGACTTTCGACTTGGCACTCAAGAGACCCAGTACTTC. Amino acid sequence: CAISDDFRLGTQETQYF.

V usage is TRBV7-2 and J usage is TRBJ2-1; TRBD2 matches at 9 bases. From germline, CDR1 is SGHTA and CDR2 FQGNSA. V was pared by 3 bases and J by 6 bases, with 6 bases of the junction left unmatched. CDR3 length equals 15 residues. CDR3 DNA: TGTGCCAGCAGCTTCCAAGCGGGGGGCCTCAATGAGCAGTTCTTC. Encoded protein: CASSFQAGGLNEQFF.

The CDR3 loop reads CASSLQGASTEAFF. CDR3 nucleotide sequence: TGTGCCAGCAGCTTGCAGGGGGCGAGCACTGAAGCTTTCTTT. The rearrangement joins TRBV5-6 to TRBJ1-1, with TRBD1 identical over 8 bases. Germline CDR1 is SGHDT and CDR2 is YYEEEE. The CDR3 spans 14 residues. Trimming took 1 base from V and 4 from J; bases not matched to a gene: 3. Supplemented by reference TRBV5-6 and TRBJ1-1, the full variable domain reads DAGVTQSPTHLIKTRGQQVTLRCSPKSGHDTVSWYQQALGQGPQFIFQYYEEEERQRGNFPDRFSGHQFPNYSSELNVNALLLGDSALYLCASSLQGASTEAFFGQGTRLTVV.

The rearrangement joins TRBV20-1 to TRBJ1-3; no firm D call. The CDR3 sequence is 14 residues long. Germline CDR1 reads DFQATT; CDR2 reads SNEGSKA (reference sequence). The ends were cut back, 3 bases at V and 0 bases at J, with 9 bases in the middle. CDR3 in amino acids: CSASFESSGNTIYF. The CDR3 DNA is TGCAGTGCTAGTTTTGAGAGCTCTGGAAACACCATATATTTT.

The DNA of the CDR3 is TGTGCCAGCTCACCGGACAGACAAGAGACCCAGTACTTC. Residues: CASSPDRQETQYF. The chain employs TRBV18 and TRBJ2-5; TRBD1 is a possible D gene (6 bases). Per the germline V gene, CDR1 is KGHSH and CDR2 is LQKENI. V was trimmed by 3 bases and J by 2 bases, leaving 7 bases between them. The CDR3 sequence is 13 residues long.

This chain connects TRBV15 to TRBJ1-2; the D is unclear. CDR1 and CDR2 from the germline V gene are LNHNV and YYDKDF (reference sequence). The V end lost 0 bases, the J end lost 8 bases, and 19 bases lay between the germline ends. The CDR3 totals 16 residues. The CDR3 nucleotides read TGTGCCACCAGCAGAGATAGGACTAGCACCCTCGGGGGCTACACCTTC. Translated, it gives CATSRDRTSTLGGYTF.

CDR3 DNA sequence: TGTGCCACCAGTGACCCGGGAACGGCTAATGAAAAACTGTTTTTT. Protein sequence: CATSDPGTANEKLFF. V and J are TRBV24-1 and TRBJ1-4, with D unresolved. Germline V CDR1 and CDR2: KGHDR, SFDVKD. This CDR3 has 15 residues. V gave up 4 bases and J gave up 3 bases, with 11 bases separating them.

This rearrangement joins TRBV23-1 to TRBJ1-4; 7 bases align to TRBD1. TRBV23-1 is annotated as an ORF whose role is uncertain. CDR3 length: 16 amino acids. The V and J ends lost 3 bases and 5 bases, in that order; junction bases with no gene match: 9. The CDR3 here is CASSHPDREENEKLFF. DNA for the CDR3: TGCGCCAGCAGTCATCCCGACAGGGAGGAGAATGAAAAACTGTTTTTT.

Written as DNA, the CDR3 is TGTGCCATCAGGGAGACCCGGGAAGCTTTCTTT. It specifies CAIRETREAFF. The rearrangement uses TRBV10-3 and TRBJ1-1; the D is unclear. The length of the CDR3 is 11 residues. V gave up 6 bases and J gave up 8 bases, with 10 bases separating them. In germline, CDR1 is ENHRY, CDR2 SYGVKD.

The genes are TRBV15 and TRBJ2-1, with 7 bases that match TRBD2. The CDR3 extends over 15 amino acids. Germline assignment: CDR1 LNHNV and CDR2 YYDKDF (reference sequence). The V and J ends lost 5 bases and 3 bases, in that order; junction bases with no gene match: 7. CDR3 region: CATSWSGVYYNEQFF. The CDR3 DNA reads TGTGCCACCAGCTGGAGCGGGGTATACTACAATGAGCAGTTCTTC.

V and J are TRBV7-9 and TRBJ1-2; 7 bases are a match to TRBD1. The CDR3 is made up of 13 amino acids. CDR1 and CDR2 (germline): SEHNR, FQNEAQ (reference sequence). The V segment lost 5 bases and the J segment 4 bases; nucleotides outside the gene matches: 4. CDR3 in amino acids: CASSRDSGYGYTF. CDR3 DNA sequence: TGTGCCAGCAGCCGGGACAGCGGCTATGGCTACACCTTC.

The chain links TRBV2 to TRBJ1-2; perhaps TRBD1 as D (5 bases). Trimming cost V 2 bases and J 3 bases, with 10 bases left between them. The CDR3 totals 14 residues. Germline CDR1 and CDR2: SNHLY and FYNNEI. The CDR3 protein is CASSERRGDYGYTF. CDR3 coding DNA: TGTGCCAGCAGTGAACGTCGGGGGGACTATGGCTACACCTTC.